The T cell receptor beta chain described here comes from a study of CD8 T cells in Susac syndrome. Germline-derived CDR1 and CDR2 are SQVTM and ANQGSEA. Trimming left V 4 bases short and J 6 bases short, with 10 bases between. This CDR3 comprises 11 residues. The authors carried out high-throughput sequencing of TCR beta. They applied it to CD8+ and CD4+ T cells obtained from blood. An amount of RNA that ranged from roughly 0.45 to 1 ug was reverse transcribed with random hexamers. TCR beta CDR3 was amplified by immunoSEQ multiplex PCR. This amplification extended across 54 Vbeta and 13 Jbeta segments. From the immunoSEQ multiplex PCR reads, TCRdb called clonotypes with MiXCR, one entry per CDR3 protein. Seen here are around 140,000 distinct CDR3 sequences, approximately 95% observed once, and the top ten hold about 0.11%.

The chain couples TRBV29-1 to TRBJ2-7; TRBD1 might be the D (6 bases). This clonotype originated in a human donor with multiple sclerosis. Sequencing used CD4+ T cells from PBMCs. CDR3 DNA sequence: TGCAGCGTTGGCAGGGGTGTCGAGCAGTACTTC. It yields the protein CSVGRGVEQYF.